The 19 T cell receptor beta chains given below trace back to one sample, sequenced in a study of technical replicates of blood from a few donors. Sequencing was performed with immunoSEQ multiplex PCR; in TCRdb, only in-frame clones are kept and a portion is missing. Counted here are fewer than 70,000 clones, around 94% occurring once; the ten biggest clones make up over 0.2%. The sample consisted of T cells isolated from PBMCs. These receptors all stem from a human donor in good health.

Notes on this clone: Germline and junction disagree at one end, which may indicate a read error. The CDR3 here is CATNRQHDSPWGYTF. The DNA of the CDR3 is TGTGCCACCAACAGACAACACGACAGTCCTTGGGGCTACACCTTC. This chain connects TRBV15 to TRBJ1-2, with D possibly matching TRBD1 (5 bases). CDR3 size: 15 residues. CDR1 and CDR2 (germline): LNHNV, YYDKDF (reference sequence). Looking up the rest from reference TRBV15 and TRBJ1-2 gives the full variable domain: DAMVIQNPRYQVTQFGKPVTLSCSQTLNHNVMYWYQQKSSQAPKLLFHYYDKDFNNEADTPDNFQSRRPNTSFCFLDIRSPGLGDTAMYLCATNRQHDSPWGYTFGSGTRLTVV.

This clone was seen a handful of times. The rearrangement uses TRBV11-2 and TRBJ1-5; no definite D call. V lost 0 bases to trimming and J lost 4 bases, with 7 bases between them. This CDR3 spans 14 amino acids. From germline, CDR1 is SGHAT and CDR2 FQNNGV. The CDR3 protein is CASSLDPRNQPQHF. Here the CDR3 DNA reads TGTGCCAGCAGCTTAGATCCCCGTAATCAGCCCCAGCATTTT.

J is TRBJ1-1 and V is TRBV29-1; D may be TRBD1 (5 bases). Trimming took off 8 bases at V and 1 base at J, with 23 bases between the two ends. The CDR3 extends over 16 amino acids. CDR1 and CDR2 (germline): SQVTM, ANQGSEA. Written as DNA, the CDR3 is TGCAGCCTTAAGTACACCAGGGAGGGGAGGAACACTGAAGCTTTCTTT. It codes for CSLKYTREGRNTEAFF.

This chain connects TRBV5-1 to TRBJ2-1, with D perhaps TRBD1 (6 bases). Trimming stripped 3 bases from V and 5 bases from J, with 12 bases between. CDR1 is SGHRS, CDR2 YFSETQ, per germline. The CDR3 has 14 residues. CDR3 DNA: TGCGCCAGCAGCTCTGGACAGTTGAACAATGAGCAGTTCTTC. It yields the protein CASSSGQLNNEQFF.

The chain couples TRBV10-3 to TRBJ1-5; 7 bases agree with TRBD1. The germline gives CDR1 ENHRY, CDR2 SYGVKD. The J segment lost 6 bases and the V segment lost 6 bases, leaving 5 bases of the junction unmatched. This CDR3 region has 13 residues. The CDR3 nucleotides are TGTGCCATCAGCCCACAGGGGCCTCAGCCCCAGCATTTT. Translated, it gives CAISPQGPQPQHF.

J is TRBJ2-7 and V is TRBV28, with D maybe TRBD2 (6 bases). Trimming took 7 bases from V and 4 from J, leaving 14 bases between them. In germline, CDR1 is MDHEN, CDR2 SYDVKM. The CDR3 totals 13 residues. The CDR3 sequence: CASTAGGDYEQYF. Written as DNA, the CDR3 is TGTGCCAGCACCGCCGGCGGGGATTACGAGCAGTACTTC.

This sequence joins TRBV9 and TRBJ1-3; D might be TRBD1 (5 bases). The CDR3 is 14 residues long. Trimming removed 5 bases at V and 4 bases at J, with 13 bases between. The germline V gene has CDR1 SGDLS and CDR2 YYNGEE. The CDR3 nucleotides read TGTGCCAGCAGTATGACAGAGCCAGGAAACACCATATATTTT. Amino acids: CASSMTEPGNTIYF. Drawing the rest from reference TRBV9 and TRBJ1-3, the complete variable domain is DSGVTQTPKHLITATGQRVTLRCSPRSGDLSVYWYQQSLDQGLQFLIQYYNGEERAKGNILERFSAQQFPDLHSELNLSSLELGDSALYFCASSMTEPGNTIYFGEGSWLTVV.

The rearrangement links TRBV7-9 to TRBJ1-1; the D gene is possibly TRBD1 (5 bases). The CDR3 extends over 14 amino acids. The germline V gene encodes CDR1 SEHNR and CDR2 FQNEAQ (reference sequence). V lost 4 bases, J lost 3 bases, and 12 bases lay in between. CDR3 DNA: TGTGCCAGCAGCTCTCTCAGGGAAGACACTGAAGCTTTCTTT. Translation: CASSSLREDTEAFF.

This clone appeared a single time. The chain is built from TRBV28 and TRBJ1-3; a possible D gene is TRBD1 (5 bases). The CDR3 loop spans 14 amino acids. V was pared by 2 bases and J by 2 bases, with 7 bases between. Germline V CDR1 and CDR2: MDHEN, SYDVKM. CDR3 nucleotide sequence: TGTGCCAGCAGTTTACAGGGAACTGGAAACACCATATATTTT. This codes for CASSLQGTGNTIYF.

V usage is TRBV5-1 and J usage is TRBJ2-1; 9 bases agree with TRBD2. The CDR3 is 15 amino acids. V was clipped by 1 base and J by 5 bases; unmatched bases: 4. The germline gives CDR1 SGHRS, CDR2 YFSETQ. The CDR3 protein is CASSLRTSVNNEQFF. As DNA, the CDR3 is TGCGCCAGCAGCTTGAGGACTAGCGTGAACAATGAGCAGTTCTTC.

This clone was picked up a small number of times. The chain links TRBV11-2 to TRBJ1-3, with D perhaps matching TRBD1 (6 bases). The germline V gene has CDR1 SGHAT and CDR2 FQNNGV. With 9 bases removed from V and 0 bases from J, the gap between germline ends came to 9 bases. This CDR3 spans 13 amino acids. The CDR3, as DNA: TGTGCCAGTGAGACAGGCTCTGGAAACACCATATATTTT. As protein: CASETGSGNTIYF.

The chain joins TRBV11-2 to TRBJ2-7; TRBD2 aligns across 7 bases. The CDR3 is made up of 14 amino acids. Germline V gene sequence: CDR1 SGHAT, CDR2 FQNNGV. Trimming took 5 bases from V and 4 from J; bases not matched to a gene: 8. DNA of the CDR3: TGTGCCAGCAGCCATTGGGCTAGCGGATACGAGCAGTACTTC. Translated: CASSHWASGYEQYF.

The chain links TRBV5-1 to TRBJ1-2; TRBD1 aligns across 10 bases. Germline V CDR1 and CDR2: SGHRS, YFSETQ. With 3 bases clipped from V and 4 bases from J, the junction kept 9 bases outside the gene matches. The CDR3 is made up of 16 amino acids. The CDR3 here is CASSWDWDRGFYGYTF. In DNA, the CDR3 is TGCGCCAGCAGCTGGGACTGGGACAGGGGATTCTATGGCTACACCTTC.

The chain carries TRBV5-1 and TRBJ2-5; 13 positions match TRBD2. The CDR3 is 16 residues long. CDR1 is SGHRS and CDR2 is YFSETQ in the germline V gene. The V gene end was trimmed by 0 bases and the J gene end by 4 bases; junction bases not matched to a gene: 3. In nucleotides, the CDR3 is TGCGCCAGCAGCTTGGGACTAGCGGGAGGAGGAGAGACCCAGTACTTC. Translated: CASSLGLAGGGETQYF.

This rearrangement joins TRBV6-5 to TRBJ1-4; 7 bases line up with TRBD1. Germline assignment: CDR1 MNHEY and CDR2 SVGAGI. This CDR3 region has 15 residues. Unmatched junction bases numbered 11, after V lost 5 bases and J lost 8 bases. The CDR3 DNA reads TGTGCCAGCAGTATCGCCGGGACAGCTGGCGAAAAACTGTTTTTT. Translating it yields CASSIAGTAGEKLFF.

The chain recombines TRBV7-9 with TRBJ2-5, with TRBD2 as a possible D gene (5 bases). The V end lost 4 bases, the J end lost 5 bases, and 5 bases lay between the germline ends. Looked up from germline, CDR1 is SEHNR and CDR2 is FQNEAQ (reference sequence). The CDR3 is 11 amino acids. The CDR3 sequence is CASSSGETQYF. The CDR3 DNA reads TGTGCCAGCAGCTCGGGGGAGACCCAGTACTTC.

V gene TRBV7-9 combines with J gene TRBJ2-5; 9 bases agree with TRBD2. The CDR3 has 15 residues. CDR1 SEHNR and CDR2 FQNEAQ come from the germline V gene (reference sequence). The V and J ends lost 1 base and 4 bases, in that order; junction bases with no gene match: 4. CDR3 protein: CASSLGLAGRETQYF. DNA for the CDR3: TGTGCCAGCAGCTTAGGGCTAGCGGGAAGAGAGACCCAGTACTTC. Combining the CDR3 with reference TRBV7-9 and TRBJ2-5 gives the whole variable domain DTGVSQNPRHKITKRGQNVTFRCDPISEHNRLYWYRQTLGQGPEFLTYFQNEAQLEKSRLLSDRFSAERPKGSFSTLEIQRTEQGDSAMYLCASSLGLAGRETQYFGPGTRLLVL.

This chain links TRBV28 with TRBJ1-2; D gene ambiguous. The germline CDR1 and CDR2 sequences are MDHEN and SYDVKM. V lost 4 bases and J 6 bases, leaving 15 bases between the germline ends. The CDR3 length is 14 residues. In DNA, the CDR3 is TGTGCCAGCAGTTCCGTGGAAGCAGGTCATGGCTACACCTTC. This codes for CASSSVEAGHGYTF.

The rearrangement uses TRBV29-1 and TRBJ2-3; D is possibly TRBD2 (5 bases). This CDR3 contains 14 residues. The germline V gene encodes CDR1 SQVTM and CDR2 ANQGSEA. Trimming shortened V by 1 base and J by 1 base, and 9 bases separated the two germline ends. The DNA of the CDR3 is TGCAGCGTTGAAGGGACTTCCCGCACAGATACGCAGTATTTT. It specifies CSVEGTSRTDTQYF.